This TCR beta chain was documented in a study of response to subunit inactivated influenza vaccine. TCRdb recomputed calls from the RT-PCR reads with MiXCR, one row per CDR3 protein. The data contain some 500,000 distinct CDR3 sequences, approximately 12% of them seen just once; the ten biggest clones take up about an eighth. About this clonotype itself: The antigen remains undetermined.

The CDR3 spans 13 residues. The V gene end was trimmed by 11 bases and the J gene end by 0 bases; junction bases not matched to a gene: 6. Germline V gene sequence: CDR1 LNHNV, CDR2 YYDKDF (reference sequence). Findings of the study overall: Researchers suggested that each seasonal influenza vaccination recruits few new T cells.

Sequencing used PBMCs from blood, obtained roughly 45 days after vaccination. This TCR came from a man aged 50 or older who received an inactivated influenza vaccine. The V gene is TRBV15, the J gene TRBJ1-1; 7 nucleotides line up with TRBD1. The CDR3 DNA reads TGTGCCGCTAGACAGGGTGTGAACACTGAAGCTTTCTTT. Residues: CAARQGVNTEAFF.